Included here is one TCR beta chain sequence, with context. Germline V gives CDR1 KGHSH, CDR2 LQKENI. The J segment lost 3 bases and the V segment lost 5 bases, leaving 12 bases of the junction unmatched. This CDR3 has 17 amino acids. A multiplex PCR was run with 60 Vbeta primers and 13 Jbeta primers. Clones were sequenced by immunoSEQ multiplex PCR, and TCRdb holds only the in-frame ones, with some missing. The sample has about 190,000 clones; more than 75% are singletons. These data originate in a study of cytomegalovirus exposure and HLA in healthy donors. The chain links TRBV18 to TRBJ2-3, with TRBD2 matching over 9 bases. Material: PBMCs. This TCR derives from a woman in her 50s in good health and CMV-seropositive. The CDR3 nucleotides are TGTGCCAGCTCATCCGGTAGCGGGGGCCCTTCAACAGATACGCAGTATTTT. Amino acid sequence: CASSSGSGGPSTDTQYF.